These 11 T cell receptor beta chains were sequenced from one sample in a study of blood T cell repertoires in COVID-19. The protocol was immunoSEQ multiplex PCR, while the TCRdb copy is restricted to in-frame clones and leaves out a portion. The table has some 360,000 clones, around 87% seen once. The sequenced material came from peripheral blood. These receptors were obtained from an older woman with COVID-19, enrolled during active disease.

Worth noting for this clone: A clone one base away is much larger, so this may be a read error. The genes are TRBV19 and TRBJ2-7; maybe TRBD1 (5 bases). The germline V gene encodes CDR1 LNHDA and CDR2 SQIVND (reference sequence). Trimming took off 5 bases at V and 4 bases at J, with 6 bases between the two ends. The CDR3 extends over 11 amino acids. CDR3 residues: CASSDRYEQYF. DNA of the CDR3: TGTGCCAGTAGTGACAGATACGAGCAGTACTTC.

The table lists this clone with a count of one. Here the CDR3 reads CASSQLRTGATAKETQYF. The CDR3 DNA reads as TGCGCCAGCAGCCAACTAAGAACAGGGGCGACGGCCAAAGAGACCCAGTACTTC. The chain combines TRBV4-1 with TRBJ2-5; 7 bases align to TRBD1. The V segment lost 2 bases and the J segment 3 bases; nucleotides outside the gene matches: 15. This CDR3 has 18 residues. Germline lookup yields CDR1 MGHRA and CDR2 YSYEKL.

The J gene is TRBJ2-7, the V gene TRBV19; 8 bases map to TRBD1. Germline CDR1 and CDR2: LNHDA and SQIVND (reference sequence). The CDR3 extends over 15 amino acids. J gave up 3 bases and V 7 bases, and 11 bases lay outside the gene matches. CDR3: CASTSGTGYFYEQYF. CDR3 nucleotide sequence: TGTGCCAGTACGTCCGGGACAGGATACTTCTACGAGCAGTACTTC.

The chain carries TRBV6-5 and TRBJ1-1; 11 nucleotides agree with TRBD1. Germline V gene sequence: CDR1 MNHEY, CDR2 SVGAGI. V trimming: 4 bases; J trimming: 4 bases; junction bases outside the gene matches: 5. The length of the CDR3 is 15 residues. The CDR3 DNA reads as TGTGCCAGCAGTTCCCAAGGACAGGGGGCCACTGAAGCTTTCTTT. Encoded protein: CASSSQGQGATEAFF.

The chain couples TRBV19 to TRBJ2-7; D remains ambiguous. Germline CDR1 is LNHDA and CDR2 is SQIVND (reference sequence). The V and J ends lost 5 bases and 0 bases respectively, with 14 bases between them. This CDR3 is built from 15 residues. The CDR3 reads CASSLRAQNSYEQYF. The CDR3, as DNA: TGTGCCAGTAGTCTACGAGCGCAGAACTCCTACGAGCAGTACTTC. Full variable domain (remainder filled in from reference TRBV19 and TRBJ2-7): DGGITQSPKYLFRKEGQNVTLSCEQNLNHDAMYWYRQDPGQGLRLIYYSQIVNDFQKGDIAEGYSVSREKKESFPLTVTSAQKNPTAFYLCASSLRAQNSYEQYFGPGTRLTVT.

A remark on this clone: The identical CDR3 is also encoded by other nucleotide sequences in the sample. The chain couples TRBV5-1 to TRBJ2-7; D perhaps matches TRBD1 (6 bases). Germline CDR1 SGHRS, CDR2 YFSETQ. This CDR3 contains 14 residues. Trimming shortened V by 0 bases and J by 2 bases, and 9 bases separated the two germline ends. CDR3 amino acids: CASSLATGTYEQYF. The CDR3 bases are TGCGCCAGCAGCTTGGCAACAGGGACCTACGAGCAGTACTTC.

This chain uses TRBV28 with TRBJ2-7; 7 bases are shared with TRBD1. After removal of 1 base from V and 5 bases from J, the junction contained 11 bases not matched to a gene. The CDR3 is made up of 16 amino acids. Germline V gene data show CDR1 as MDHEN and CDR2 as SYDVKM. Here the CDR3 reads CASSLYRTGMTHEQYF. Here the CDR3 DNA reads TGTGCCAGCAGTTTATATCGGACAGGAATGACCCACGAGCAGTACTTC.

The genes are TRBV6-5 and TRBJ1-5; no firm D call. Germline V gene lookup returns CDR1 MNHEY and CDR2 SVGAGI. Trimming cost V 7 bases and J 2 bases, with 15 bases left between them. The CDR3 consists of 15 residues. The CDR3 coding sequence is TGTGCCAGCACTCCAGGATTCGGGGGCAATCAGCCCCAGCATTTT. Protein product: CASTPGFGGNQPQHF.

V and J are TRBV5-4 and TRBJ2-2; TRBD1 agrees at 10 bases. Germline values: CDR1 SGHNT, CDR2 YYREEE (reference sequence). V shed 4 bases, J shed 4 bases, and the junction held 4 bases outside the gene matches. This CDR3 region has 15 residues. DNA for the CDR3: TGTGCCAGCAGCGCGGGACAGGGGATCACCGGGGAGCTGTTTTTT. This encodes CASSAGQGITGELFF.

The gene calls are TRBV3-1 (or the pseudogene TRBV3-2) and TRBJ2-7, with TRBD1 identical over 9 bases. The CDR3 has 18 residues. Germline V gene lookup returns CDR1 LGHDT and CDR2 YNNKEL (reference sequence). J gave up 3 bases and V 0 bases, and 12 bases lay outside the gene matches. The CDR3, as DNA: TGTGCCAGCAGCCAAGATGGCTATGGGACAGGGCTGAACTACGAGCAGTACTTC. Translation gives CASSQDGYGTGLNYEQYF.

The chain employs TRBV11-2 and TRBJ2-5; D might be TRBD2 (5 bases). Germline CDR1 reads SGHAT; CDR2 reads FQNNGV. V was shortened by 1 base and J by 1 base, with 7 bases between the two germline ends. CDR3 length: 14 residues. CDR3 in amino acids: CASSLAGSQETQYF. The DNA of the CDR3 is TGTGCCAGCAGCTTAGCGGGGAGCCAAGAGACCCAGTACTTC.